The rows below give T cell receptor beta chains drawn from one sample of a study of blood T cells in healthy people across ages. MiXCR was run by TCRdb on the 5' RACE reads, yielding one entry per CDR3 protein. This sample has 700,000 to 950,000 distinct CDR3 sequences, with over 45% found just once. The sequencing sample was made of blood. The source of these receptors is a man younger than 45 in good health. Both conserved end residues are part of each CDR3. D genes are given only for firm matches. Size is omitted from some rows. Given values are once, few, many or a class for expanded clones.

v_call	clone_size	d_call	j_call	cdr3_nt	cdr3_aa
TRBV7-9	.	.	TRBJ2-7	TGTGCCAGCAGCTCGCGTCCCCTAAGCTTCGAGGAGCAGTACTTC	CASSSRPLSFEEQYF
TRBV5-1	once	TRBD1	TRBJ2-3	TGCGCCAGCAGCGAAGGGACAGATCCCGACCGCGATACGCAGTATTTT	CASSEGTDPDRDTQYF
TRBV20-1	.	TRBD1	TRBJ2-7	TGCAGTGCTGGATACCCCCCAGGACAGGGGATGTGCGAGCAGTACTTC	CSAGYPPGQGMCEQYF
TRBV6-1	.	.	TRBJ2-3	TGTGCCAGCAGTGACAGACAACCCATAGATACGCAGTATTTT	CASSDRQPIDTQYF
TRBV29-1	.	.	TRBJ1-2	TGCAGCGTCCCTTTAACCGGGCAGCGTGGCTACACCTTC	CSVPLTGQRGYTF
TRBV4-3	few	TRBD2	TRBJ2-1	TGCGCCAGCAGCCAAGAGGGACTAGGGGCGGTCAATGAGCAGTTCTTC	CASSQEGLGAVNEQFF
TRBV13	few	.	TRBJ2-1	TGTGCCAGCAGCCCCCCGGACAGCAATGAGCAGTTCTTC	CASSPPDSNEQFF
TRBV11-2	.	.	TRBJ2-7	TGTGCCAGCAGCCTCCGGGCCCCCGAGGGTAATGAGCAGTACTTC	CASSLRAPEGNEQYF
TRBV20-1	.	.	TRBJ2-7	TGCAGTGCTAGACAGGGGGGGACCTACGAGCAGTACTTC	CSARQGGTYEQYF
TRBV29-1	.	.	TRBJ1-2	TGCAGCGTTGAAGACCGTGGCTACACCTTC	CSVEDRGYTF
TRBV21-1	.	.	TRBJ2-1	TGTGCCAGGGGGACTAGCGGTTTCTACAATGAGCAGTTCTTC	CARGTSGFYNEQFF
TRBV7-8	few	.	TRBJ2-3	TGTGCCAGCAGAAGACCCCCAGATACGCAGTATTTT	CASRRPPDTQYF
TRBV6-5	.	.	TRBJ1-2	TGTGCCAGCAGCTCGGACGCCTACTATGGCTACACCTTC	CASSSDAYYGYTF
TRBV7-2	few	.	TRBJ1-1	TGTGCCAGCAGGACTCGAGATGAAAATGAAGCTTTCTTT	CASRTRDENEAFF
TRBV20-1	.	TRBD1	TRBJ2-5	TGCAGTGCTGGGACAGAAGAGACCCAGTACTTC	CSAGTEETQYF
TRBV29-1	.	TRBD2	TRBJ2-7	TGCAGCGTTGTTAGCGGGAGGAGCTCCTACGAGCAGTACTTC	CSVVSGRSSYEQYF
TRBV3-1	.	.	TRBJ2-7	TGTGCCAGCAGCCAAGAATTACAGAGTTACGAGCAGTACTTC	CASSQELQSYEQYF
TRBV20-1	.	TRBD1	TRBJ2-7	TGCAGTGCTAACAAAAGAGGGGGCAGGGACTACGAGCAGTACTTC	CSANKRGGRDYEQYF
TRBV9	.	TRBD2	TRBJ2-1	TGTGCCAGCAGCGTAGCCGGCGCTAGCGGTAATGAGCAGTTCTTC	CASSVAGASGNEQFF
TRBV20-1	.	.	TRBJ2-5	TGCAGTGCTAGCCGCTCCGGGACTCCCAATGAGCAGTACTTC	CSASRSGTPNEQYF
TRBV2	.	TRBD2	TRBJ2-6	TGTGCCACCACGGGGGGGGGCGGAGCCCCATACGTCCTGACTTTC	CATTGGGGAPYVLTF
TRBV18	few	.	TRBJ2-3	TGTGCCAGCTCGCAAATCACAGATACGCAGTATTTT	CASSQITDTQYF
TRBV27	.	TRBD2	TRBJ2-4	TGTGCCAGCAGTTCTGGACTAGCGGGGGGAGGGAAGGAGTACTTC	CASSSGLAGGGKEYF
TRBV18	.	.	TRBJ2-7	TGTGCCAGCTCACTCGGACCGTTGAGGGAGCAGTACTTC	CASSLGPLREQYF
TRBV30	.	TRBD2	TRBJ2-3	TGTGCCTGGAGTGTGTCTAGCGGTCCAGATACGCAGTATTTT	CAWSVSSGPDTQYF
TRBV7-2	.	.	TRBJ2-7	TGTGCCAGCAGCTTAGAGGCCGGAGAGCAGTACTTC	CASSLEAGEQYF
TRBV20-1	.	.	TRBJ2-1	TGCAGTGCTAGAGATCTAGGACGCCGCTTTGACGAGCAGTTCTTC	CSARDLGRRFDEQFF
TRBV20-1	few	.	TRBJ1-6	TGCAGTGCTAAGGGGGACTCCTCCTATAATTCACCCCTCCACTTT	CSAKGDSSYNSPLHF
TRBV18	.	.	TRBJ1-2	TGTGCCAGCTCACCACAACAGGGAACTAACTATGGCTACACCTTC	CASSPQQGTNYGYTF
TRBV29-1	.	.	TRBJ2-5	TGCAGCGTTGTTCGGCCAAAGCTAACTGAGCAGTACTTC	CSVVRPKLTEQYF
TRBV4-2	.	TRBD1	TRBJ2-1	TGTGCCAGCAGCCTAGTCAGGGGGCAGAATGAGCAGTTCTTC	CASSLVRGQNEQFF
TRBV6-4	.	.	TRBJ2-7	TGTGCCAGGGACCCATCTGGTCCGAGAAACTACGAGCAGTACTTC	CARDPSGPRNYEQYF
TRBV19	.	TRBD2	TRBJ2-5	TGTGCCAGTGGACTAGCGGGGGATCAAGAGACCCAGTACTTC	CASGLAGDQETQYF
TRBV11-2	.	.	TRBJ2-1	TGTGCCAGCAGCCAACCCCGGGGGATCCCAAATGAGCAGTTCTTC	CASSQPRGIPNEQFF
TRBV7-2	few	.	TRBJ2-3	TGTGCCAGCAGCTTAAGTAGTCAAGATACGCAGTATTTT	CASSLSSQDTQYF
TRBV20-1	few	.	TRBJ2-3	TGCAGTGCTAGAGATCTCCAGGGAAATCATCCAGATACGCAGTATTTT	CSARDLQGNHPDTQYF
TRBV7-2	.	TRBD2	TRBJ2-1	TGTGCCAGCAGCCCAAGCGGGGGGCCGGGGTTCTTC	CASSPSGGPGFF
TRBV20-1	.	TRBD1	TRBJ2-1	TGCAGTGCTAGAGAGGGACAGGGGCTTCATAATGAGCAGTTCTTC	CSAREGQGLHNEQFF
TRBV9	few	.	TRBJ2-1	TGTGCCAGCAGCGTAGATCCGAGACGCTCCTACAATGAGCAGTTCTTC	CASSVDPRRSYNEQFF
TRBV14	.	.	TRBJ2-5	TGTGCCAGCAGCCAAGTGCGAGTGGTGGAGACCCAGTACTTC	CASSQVRVVETQYF
TRBV27	.	TRBD1	TRBJ2-1	TGTGCCAGCAGTTTGAACAGGGGTCTTTACAATGAGCAGTTCTTC	CASSLNRGLYNEQFF
TRBV20-1	.	.	TRBJ2-7	TGCAGTGCTAGACTTCGTGAGGGAATCGCCTACGAGCAGTACTTC	CSARLREGIAYEQYF